The 25 T cell receptor beta chains below were found in one sample sequenced in a study of shared clonotypes between healthy human individuals. Generated by immunoSEQ multiplex PCR, the TCRdb table keeps only in-frame clones and is missing some. The profile shows more than 450,000 clones, 75% to 85% of them singletons. Sequences were obtained from PBMCs. The receptors were gathered from a woman aged 40-49 years in good health. Some clones in this sample may be carry-over from other donors' samples.

This chain joins TRBV4-1 and TRBJ2-7; 9 bases agree with TRBD2. This CDR3 has 14 amino acids. In germline, CDR1 is MGHRA, CDR2 YSYEKL. With 4 bases clipped from V and 4 bases from J, the junction kept 5 bases outside the gene matches. CDR3 DNA: TGCGCCAGCAGCCGTAGCGGGAGTCTTTACGAGCAGTACTTC. This codes for CASSRSGSLYEQYF.

This clone was observed a handful of times. This rearrangement joins TRBV29-1 to TRBJ1-2, with a tentative D call TRBD1 (5 bases). The CDR3 is made up of 11 amino acids. With 8 bases removed from V and 8 bases from J, the gap between germline ends came to 15 bases. CDR1 and CDR2 from the germline V gene are SQVTM and ANQGSEA. CDR3 region: CSSGQGKGYTF. The DNA for the CDR3 is TGCAGCTCCGGCCAGGGTAAAGGCTACACCTTC.

This clone was counted once. The rearrangement links TRBV5-1 to TRBJ1-2; D remains ambiguous. Trimming left V 4 bases short and J 4 bases short, with 14 bases between. The CDR3 has 14 residues. Germline V gene data show CDR1 as SGHRS and CDR2 as YFSETQ. The DNA of the CDR3 is TGCGCCAGCAGCCCCGGCGGTGATGGCTATGGCTACACCTTC. This translates into CASSPGGDGYGYTF.

This chain links TRBV23-1 with TRBJ1-1; D not certain. TRBV23-1 is placed among ORFs of uncertain function. Deletions cut 4 bases from V and 1 base from J, with 10 bases between. This CDR3 contains 14 residues. The chain's CDR3 is CASSRPPPNTEAFF. DNA of the CDR3: TGCGCCAGCAGTCGGCCACCGCCGAACACTGAAGCTTTCTTT.

By share, this clone counts as medium-sized. The chain carries TRBV29-1 and TRBJ2-1; D gene unclear. The germline V and J ends were trimmed by 6 bases and 10 bases, with 13 bases remaining between them. CDR3 length: 11 residues. Germline-derived CDR1 and CDR2 are SQVTM and ANQGSEA. CDR3 amino acids: CSVSRSGEQFF. The CDR3 DNA follows: TGCAGCGTGTCTAGGTCCGGGGAGCAGTTCTTC.

The chain carries TRBV19 and TRBJ2-1; D uncertain. This CDR3 is built from 12 residues. Germline V gene lookup returns CDR1 LNHDA and CDR2 SQIVND (reference sequence). V shed 4 bases and J shed 3 bases, with 4 bases lying between them. CDR3 sequence: CASSRLYNEQFF. CDR3 nucleotides: TGTGCCAGTAGTAGACTCTACAATGAGCAGTTCTTC.

This chain joins TRBV9 and TRBJ2-7, with D possibly TRBD1 on 6 matching bases. In germline, CDR1 is SGDLS, CDR2 YYNGEE. Trimming cost V 3 bases and J 7 bases, with 14 bases left between them. The CDR3 spans 13 residues. The chain's CDR3 is CASSGQQGREQYF. CDR3 coding DNA: TGTGCCAGCAGCGGCCAACAGGGTAGGGAGCAGTACTTC.

The V gene is TRBV27, the J gene TRBJ2-5; either TRBD1 or TRBD2 may fit D (5 bases each). CDR3 length equals 16 residues. Trimming stripped 6 bases from V and 5 bases from J, with 22 bases between. Germline CDR1 reads MNHEY; CDR2 reads SMNVEV (reference sequence). The CDR3 region has the DNA TGTGCCAGCAGACCATCCGGGACCCTGGGCAGCGAGACCCAGTACTTC. Residues: CASRPSGTLGSETQYF.

The chain uses TRBV19 and TRBJ2-3; tentatively, D is TRBD2 (6 bases). Germline V CDR1 and CDR2: LNHDA, SQIVND (reference sequence). The CDR3 has 15 residues. Deletions cut 5 bases from V and 1 base from J, with 13 bases between. CDR3 residues: CASSPPGLRTDTQYF. CDR3 DNA sequence: TGTGCCAGTAGTCCCCCGGGACTCCGCACAGATACGCAGTATTTT. Combining the CDR3 with reference TRBV19 and TRBJ2-3 gives the whole variable domain DGGITQSPKYLFRKEGQNVTLSCEQNLNHDAMYWYRQDPGQGLRLIYYSQIVNDFQKGDIAEGYSVSREKKESFPLTVTSAQKNPTAFYLCASSPPGLRTDTQYFGPGTRLTVL.

The table lists this clone with a count of one. The chain carries TRBV27 and TRBJ2-7; D is undetermined. CDR1 is MNHEY and CDR2 is SMNVEV in the germline V gene (reference sequence). V was trimmed by 4 bases and J by 0 bases, leaving 4 bases between them. This CDR3 spans 12 amino acids. The CDR3 region is CASSSSSYEQYF. In DNA, the CDR3 is TGTGCCAGCAGTTCTAGCTCCTACGAGCAGTACTTC.

The chain has TRBV28 and TRBJ1-2; TRBD1 is a possible D gene (5 bases). Germline V gene lookup returns CDR1 MDHEN and CDR2 SYDVKM. V lost 6 bases and J 5 bases, leaving 16 bases between the germline ends. This CDR3 spans 14 amino acids. CDR3 nucleotides: TGTGCCAGCAGACTACGGCAGGGAAGGTATGGCTACACCTTC. Protein: CASRLRQGRYGYTF.

The chain carries TRBV20-1 and TRBJ2-4; possibly TRBD2 for D (6 bases). CDR3 length: 11 amino acids. CDR1 DFQATT and CDR2 SNEGSKA come from the germline V gene (reference sequence). V lost 3 bases, J lost 9 bases, and 9 bases lay in between. CDR3 in DNA: TGCAGTGCTAGTGGCGGGGCCATTCAGTACTTC. This sequence encodes CSASGGAIQYF.

The J gene is TRBJ2-1, the V gene TRBV13; the D gene could be TRBD1 or TRBD2 (5 bases each). The V and J ends lost 4 bases and 10 bases respectively, with 20 bases between them. The germline V gene encodes CDR1 PRHDT and CDR2 FYEKMQ (reference sequence). The CDR3 covers 15 residues. Here the CDR3 DNA reads TGTGCCAGCAGCTCCCTCACTAGAGGTGGGGGAGAGCAGTTCTTC. Protein sequence: CASSSLTRGGGEQFF.

This rearrangement joins TRBV28 to TRBJ2-3, with 8 bases lining up with TRBD2. Germline values: CDR1 MDHEN, CDR2 SYDVKM. This CDR3 is 14 amino acids long. V was pared by 2 bases and J by 4 bases, with 2 bases of the junction left unmatched. The CDR3 sequence: CASSLAGGSDTQYF. Written as DNA, the CDR3 is TGTGCCAGCAGTTTAGCGGGAGGTTCAGATACGCAGTATTTT.

In nucleotides, the CDR3 is TGTGCCACCAGCTATGGGGGGGACAGAACTTACAATGAGCAGTTCTTC. This translates into CATSYGGDRTYNEQFF. The gene calls are TRBV15 and TRBJ2-1; D is possibly TRBD1 or TRBD2 (7 bases each). Trimming pared 5 bases from V and 4 bases from J, leaving 18 bases between. Germline V gene sequence: CDR1 LNHNV, CDR2 YYDKDF (reference sequence). This CDR3 has 16 residues.

This clone was counted a single time. The chain carries TRBV19 and TRBJ2-7; no clear D. CDR1 is LNHDA, CDR2 SQIVND, per germline (reference sequence). V was trimmed by 8 bases and J by 6 bases, leaving 20 bases between them. The CDR3 contains 14 residues. DNA of the CDR3: TGTGCCAGTGTCGACTCATCTGGAGCCCGCGAGCAGTACTTC. Its translation is CASVDSSGAREQYF.

The V call is TRBV29-1, the J call TRBJ1-1; 8 bases agree with TRBD1. Germline CDR1 and CDR2: SQVTM and ANQGSEA. The CDR3 covers 14 residues. Trimming removed 7 bases from V and 11 bases from J; junction bases left unmatched: 18. As DNA, the CDR3 is TGCAGCGGAACAGGGGGACTTAGGGGAGGTGATGCTTTCTTT. Translation: CSGTGGLRGGDAFF.

In this sample, this clone turned up a few times. A read error may explain this, as a much larger clone is one base away. Other DNA sequences of this sample code for an identical CDR3. The CDR3: CASSLTGNTEAFF. The CDR3 nucleotides read TGTGCCAGCAGCTTAACAGGGAACACTGAAGCTTTCTTT. This chain uses TRBV7-3 with TRBJ1-1; D not resolved. Germline values: CDR1 SGHTA, CDR2 FQGTGA. Trimming stripped 0 bases from V and 1 base from J, with 3 bases between. The CDR3 consists of 13 residues.

The chain employs TRBV14 and TRBJ1-3; D is unclear. Germline V gene lookup returns CDR1 SGHDN and CDR2 FVKESK. Trimming stripped 2 bases from V and 2 bases from J, with 7 bases between. The CDR3 sequence is 14 residues long. The CDR3 sequence: CASSQPGPGNTIYF. CDR3 nucleotides: TGTGCCAGCAGCCAACCGGGTCCTGGAAACACCATATATTTT.

The V and J genes are TRBV10-2 and TRBJ2-3; TRBD2 matches 10 bases. Trimming took 9 bases from V and 7 from J; bases not matched to a gene: 13. Germline-derived CDR1 and CDR2 are WSHSY and SAAADI. The CDR3 spans 15 residues. The CDR3, as DNA: TGCGCCAGTCGCCAGGGGACTAGCGATTCGTATACGCAGTATTTT. Protein: CASRQGTSDSYTQYF.

The rearrangement links TRBV4-1 to TRBJ2-7, with D tentatively TRBD2 (5 bases). The germline V gene has CDR1 MGHRA and CDR2 YSYEKL. The V end was cut by 3 bases, the J end by 3 bases, with 9 bases between. CDR3 length: 13 amino acids. Written as DNA, the CDR3 is TGCGCCAGCAGCCAGAGGGTAGACTACGAGCAGTACTTC. Amino acid sequence: CASSQRVDYEQYF.

This clone was seen a single time. This chain connects TRBV5-1 to TRBJ2-7, with D perhaps TRBD1 (5 bases). CDR1 SGHRS and CDR2 YFSETQ come from the germline V gene. With 0 bases removed from V and 0 bases from J, the gap between germline ends came to 7 bases. The CDR3 has 14 amino acids. As DNA, the CDR3 is TGCGCCAGCAGCTTGGGACAGACCTCCTACGAGCAGTACTTC. Its translation is CASSLGQTSYEQYF.

There are many counts of this clone. J is TRBJ2-1 and V is TRBV7-3; 8 bases fit TRBD2. This CDR3 has 16 residues. Per the germline V gene, CDR1 is SGHTA and CDR2 is FQGTGA. J gave up 0 bases and V 5 bases, and 6 bases lay outside the gene matches. The CDR3 here is CASSPPGTSSYNEQFF. CDR3 DNA: TGTGCCAGCAGCCCCCCCGGGACTAGCTCCTACAATGAGCAGTTCTTC.

The genes are TRBV27 and TRBJ1-4; tentatively, D is TRBD1 (6 bases). CDR3 length equals 16 residues. V was shortened by 4 bases and J by 5 bases, with 17 bases between the two germline ends. CDR1 and CDR2 (germline): MNHEY, SMNVEV (reference sequence). The DNA of the CDR3 is TGTGCCAGCAGTTCGTTCCCAGGGGCCTCCAATGAAAAACTGTTTTTT. It codes for CASSSFPGASNEKLFF.

V is TRBV14 and J is TRBJ1-5; 9 nucleotides align to TRBD1. In germline, CDR1 is SGHDN, CDR2 FVKESK. Unmatched junction bases numbered 4, after V lost 3 bases and J lost 4 bases. The CDR3 has 15 residues. The CDR3 nucleotides read TGTGCCAGCAGCCAGGGGACAGGGTGGAATCAGCCCCAGCATTTT. This translates into CASSQGTGWNQPQHF.